Given below is one T cell receptor (beta chain) in context. The sample originates from a study of Ad26.COV2.S vaccination and SARS-CoV-2 variants. Study details: Trial arm assignment for the donor was COV1001 Ad26.COV2.S. The vaccine Ad26.COV2.S was put into the muscle once, or twice with 56 days between.

Some clones are missing from TCRdb's copy, which holds only in-frame ones; the method was immunoSEQ multiplex PCR. This table holds about 420,000 clones, roughly 88% found once. The length of the CDR3 is 14 residues. V was trimmed by 4 bases and J by 7 bases, leaving 14 bases between them. CDR1 SGHAT and CDR2 FQNNGV come from the germline V gene. Treatment described: about 20 received Ad26.COV2.S at low or high dose, single or two shots; about 5 received placebo; per-sample allocation not given. Sampling occurred on day 63 after the first vaccine or placebo injection. The study used a vaccine consisting of an Ad26 vector that expressed Wuhan-strain SARS-CoV-2 spike.

The chain combines TRBV11-2 with TRBJ2-1; D is possibly TRBD1 (6 bases). This sequence was found in a person between 18 and 59 years old who received the Ad26.COV2.S COVID-19 vaccine or a placebo. Sequencing was performed on peripheral blood, taken in a trial of Ad26.COV2.S vaccine versus placebo. The CDR3 coding sequence is TGTGCCAGCAGCTCAGACAGGTGGAGGAATGAGCAGTTCTTC. Translation: CASSSDRWRNEQFF.